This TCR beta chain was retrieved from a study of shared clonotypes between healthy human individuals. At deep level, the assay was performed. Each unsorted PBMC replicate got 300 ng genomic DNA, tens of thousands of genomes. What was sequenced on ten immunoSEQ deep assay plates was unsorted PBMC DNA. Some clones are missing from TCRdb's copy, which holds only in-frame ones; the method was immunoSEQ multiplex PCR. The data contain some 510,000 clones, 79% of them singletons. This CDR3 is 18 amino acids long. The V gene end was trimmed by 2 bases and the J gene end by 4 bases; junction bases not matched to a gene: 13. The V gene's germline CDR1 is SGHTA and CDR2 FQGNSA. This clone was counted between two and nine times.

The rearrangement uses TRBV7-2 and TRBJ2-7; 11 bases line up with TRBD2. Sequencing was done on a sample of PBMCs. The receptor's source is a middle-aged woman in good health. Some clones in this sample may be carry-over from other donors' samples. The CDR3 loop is CASSLMASGRTSPYEQYF. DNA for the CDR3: TGTGCCAGCAGCTTAATGGCTAGCGGGAGGACTAGTCCATACGAGCAGTACTTC.